Below, 8 T cell receptor beta chains from the same sample are listed, as sequenced in a study of T-cell reconstitution after alpha-beta-depleted transplantation in children (dated by TCRdb to the mid-2010s). Taken with the paper, the label for treatment or condition translates to: allogeneic hematopoietic cell transplantation with graft depleted of TCRalphabeta T cells and CD19 B cells. Libraries were made using PCR. The run used an Illumina HiSeq 2500. To normalize quantification of the TCRbeta repertoire, the TCR libraries were built with molecular barcoding that relied on unique molecular identifiers. TCRdb trimmed public reads at Q25 via fastp, called clones via MiXCR and kept in-frame beta chains. Each entry merges the rows of one CDR3 protein and shows their most common DNA and genes. The sample table contains 150,000 to 250,000 distinct CDR3 sequences; only one count was recorded for roughly 6.3% of them. Jointly, the top ten make up 4.5% to 5.5% of the sample.

The specimen was PBMCs, collected before TCRalphabeta/CD19-depleted stem cell transplant. The receptor source for this set is a girl under three years old with combined immunodeficiency, due to receive a stem cell transplant.

This clonotype was observed a few times. The chain uses TRBV2 and TRBJ2-6, with no clear D. Deletions cut 1 base from V and 3 bases from J, with 31 bases between. Germline CDR1 is SNHLY and CDR2 is FYNNEI. CDR3 length: 23 residues. CDR3 sequence reads: CASSEDDVRSPLLIGSGANVLTF. CDR3 DNA sequence: TGTGCCAGCAGTGAAGATGATGTTCGGTCCCCTCTTTTGATTGGAAGTGGGGCCAACGTCCTGACTTTC.

This clonotype has at least ten counts. The chain joins TRBV6-2 or TRBV6-3 to TRBJ2-3; TRBD2 aligns across 7 bases. The CDR3 spans 16 residues. Germline values: CDR1 MNHEY, CDR2 SVGEGT. J lost 2 bases, V lost 6 bases, and 11 bases had no gene match. In DNA form, the CDR3 reads TGTGCCAGCAGCCGCTGGCGGGAGTACCACACAGATACGCAGTATTTT. Residues: CASSRWREYHTDTQYF.

This clonotype has ten or more counts. The V call is TRBV29-1, the J call TRBJ2-1; 7 nucleotides agree with TRBD2. V was clipped by 1 base and J by 0 bases; unmatched bases: 18. Germline V gives CDR1 SQVTM, CDR2 ANQGSEA. The CDR3 is 20 amino acids. This CDR3 is CSVEGSDLGEGTASYNEQFF. In nucleotides, the CDR3 is TGCAGCGTTGAAGGTTCTGATCTTGGGGAGGGGACGGCCTCCTACAATGAGCAGTTCTTC.

This clonotype showed up many times. The J gene is TRBJ2-7, the V gene TRBV9; D not certain. V lost 0 bases and J 0 bases, leaving 7 bases between the germline ends. CDR1 is SGDLS, CDR2 YYNGEE, per germline. The CDR3 runs to 14 residues. The CDR3 reads CASSVGADSYEQYF. The CDR3 DNA sequence: TGTGCCAGCAGCGTAGGGGCAGACTCCTACGAGCAGTACTTC.

In this sample, this clonotype turned up a few times. V gene TRBV7-2 combines with J gene TRBJ2-1; 11 nucleotides align to TRBD2. Germline trimming cut 5 bases from V and 2 bases from J; bases unmatched to any gene: 2. The CDR3 is 15 amino acids. The germline V gene encodes CDR1 SGHTA and CDR2 FQGNSA. This CDR3 is CASSHSGGAYNEQFF. The CDR3 DNA reads TGTGCCAGCAGCCATAGCGGGGGGGCCTACAATGAGCAGTTCTTC. The full variable domain, completed using reference TRBV7-2 and TRBJ2-1, is GAGVSQSPSNKVTEKGKDVELRCDPISGHTALYWYRQSLGQGLEFLIYFQGNSAPDKSGLPSDRFSAERTGGSVSTLTIQRTQQEDSAVYLCASSHSGGAYNEQFFGPGTRLTVL.

Many counts were recorded for this clonotype. V gene TRBV12-3 or TRBV12-4 combines with J gene TRBJ2-1; no firm D call. Trimming took 7 bases from V and 6 from J, leaving 13 bases between them. This CDR3 region has 13 residues. CDR3 protein: CASNGPETNEQFF. The CDR3 DNA reads as TGTGCCAGCAACGGCCCGGAGACCAATGAGCAGTTCTTC.

Ten or more counts support this clonotype. The chain couples TRBV14 to TRBJ2-7; possibly TRBD2 for D (6 bases). Trimming stripped 4 bases from V and 5 bases from J, with 12 bases between. The CDR3 extends over 13 amino acids. From germline, CDR1 is SGHDN and CDR2 FVKESK. The CDR3 nucleotides are TGTGCCAGCAGCCTAAACAGCGGGCACGAGCAGTACTTC. It yields the protein CASSLNSGHEQYF.

This clonotype showed up many times. The rearrangement uses TRBV28 and TRBJ2-7; D tentatively fits TRBD1 or TRBD2 (5 bases each). V dropped 4 bases and J dropped 3 bases, with 19 bases sitting between them. CDR1 MDHEN and CDR2 SYDVKM come from the germline V gene. This CDR3 is built from 16 residues. The CDR3 protein is CASSSPPRDGVYEQYF. The CDR3 DNA follows: TGTGCCAGCAGTTCCCCCCCACGGGACGGAGTCTACGAGCAGTACTTC.